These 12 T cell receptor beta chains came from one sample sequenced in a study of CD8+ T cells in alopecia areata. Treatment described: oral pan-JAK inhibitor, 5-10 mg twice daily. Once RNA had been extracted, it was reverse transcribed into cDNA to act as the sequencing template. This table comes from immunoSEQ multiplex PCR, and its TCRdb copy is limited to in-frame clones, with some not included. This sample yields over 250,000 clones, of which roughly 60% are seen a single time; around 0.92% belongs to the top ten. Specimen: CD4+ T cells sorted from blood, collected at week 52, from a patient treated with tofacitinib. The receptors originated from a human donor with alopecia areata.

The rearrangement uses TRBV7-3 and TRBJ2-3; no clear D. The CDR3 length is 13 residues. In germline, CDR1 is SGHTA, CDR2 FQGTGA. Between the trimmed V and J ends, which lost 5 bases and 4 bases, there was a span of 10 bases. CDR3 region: CASSRLGADTQYF. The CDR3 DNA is TGTGCCAGCAGCCGACTGGGCGCAGATACGCAGTATTTT.

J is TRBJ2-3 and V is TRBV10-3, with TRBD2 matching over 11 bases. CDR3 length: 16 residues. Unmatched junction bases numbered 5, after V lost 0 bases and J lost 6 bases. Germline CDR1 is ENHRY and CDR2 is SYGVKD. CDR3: CAISESVAGGPDTQYF. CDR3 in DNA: TGTGCCATCAGTGAGTCTGTAGCGGGGGGGCCCGATACGCAGTATTTT.

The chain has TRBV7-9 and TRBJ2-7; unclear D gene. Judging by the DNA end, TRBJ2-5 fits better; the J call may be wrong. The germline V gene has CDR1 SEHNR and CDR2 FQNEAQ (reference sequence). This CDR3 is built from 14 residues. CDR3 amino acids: CASSLAGFQETQYF. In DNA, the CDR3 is TGTGCCAGCAGCTTGGCCGGCTTCCAAGAGACCCAGTACTTC.

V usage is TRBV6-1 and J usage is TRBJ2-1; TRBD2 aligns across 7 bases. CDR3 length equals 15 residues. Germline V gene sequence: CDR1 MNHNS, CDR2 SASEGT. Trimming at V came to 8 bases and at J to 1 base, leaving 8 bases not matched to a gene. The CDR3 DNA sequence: TGTGCCAGCTTCAACGTGGGGGGGTCCTACAATGAGCAGTTCTTC. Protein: CASFNVGGSYNEQFF.

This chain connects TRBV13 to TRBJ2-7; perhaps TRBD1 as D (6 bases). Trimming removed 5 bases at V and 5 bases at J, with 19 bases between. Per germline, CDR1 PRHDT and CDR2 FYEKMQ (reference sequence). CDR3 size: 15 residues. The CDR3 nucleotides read TGTGCCAGCAGCCCCGAACGACAGGCCGCGGACGAGCAGTACTTC. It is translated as CASSPERQAADEQYF.

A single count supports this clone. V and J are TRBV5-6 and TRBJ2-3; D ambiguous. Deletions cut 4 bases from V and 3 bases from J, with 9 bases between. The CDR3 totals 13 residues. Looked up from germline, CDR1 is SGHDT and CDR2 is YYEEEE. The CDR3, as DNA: TGTGCCAGCAGCCTCGACCGGACAGATACGCAGTATTTT. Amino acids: CASSLDRTDTQYF.

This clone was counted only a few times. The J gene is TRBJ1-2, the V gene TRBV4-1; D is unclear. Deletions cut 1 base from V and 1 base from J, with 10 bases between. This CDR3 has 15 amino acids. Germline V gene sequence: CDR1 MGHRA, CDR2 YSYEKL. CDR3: CASSQAGSLNYGYTF. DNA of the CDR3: TGCGCCAGCAGCCAAGCCGGGTCCCTTAACTATGGCTACACCTTC.

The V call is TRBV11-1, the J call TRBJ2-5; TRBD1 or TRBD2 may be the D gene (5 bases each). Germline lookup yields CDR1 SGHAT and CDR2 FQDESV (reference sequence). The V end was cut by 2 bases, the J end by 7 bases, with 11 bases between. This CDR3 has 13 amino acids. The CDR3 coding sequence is TGTGCCAGCAGCTTACCAGTTGGGGGGACCCAGTACTTC. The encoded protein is CASSLPVGGTQYF.

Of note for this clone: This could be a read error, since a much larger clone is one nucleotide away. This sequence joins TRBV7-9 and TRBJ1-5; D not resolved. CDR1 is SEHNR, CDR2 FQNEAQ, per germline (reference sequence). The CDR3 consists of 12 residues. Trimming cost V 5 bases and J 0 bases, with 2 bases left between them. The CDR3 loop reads CASSNSNQPQHF. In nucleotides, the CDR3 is TGTGCCAGCAGCAATAGCAATCAGCCCCAGCATTTT. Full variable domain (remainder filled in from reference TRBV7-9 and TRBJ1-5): DTGVSQNPRHKITKRGQNVTFRCDPISEHNRLYWYRQTLGQGPEFLTYFQNEAQLEKSRLLSDRFSAERPKGSFSTLEIQRTEQGDSAMYLCASSNSNQPQHFGDGTRLSIL.

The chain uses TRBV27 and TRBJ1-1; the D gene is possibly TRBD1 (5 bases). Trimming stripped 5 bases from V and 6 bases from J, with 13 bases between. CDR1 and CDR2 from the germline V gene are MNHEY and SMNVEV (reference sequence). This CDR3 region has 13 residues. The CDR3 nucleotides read TGTGCCAGCAGTCTCAGGGTGAGGGCTGAAGCTTTCTTT. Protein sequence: CASSLRVRAEAFF.

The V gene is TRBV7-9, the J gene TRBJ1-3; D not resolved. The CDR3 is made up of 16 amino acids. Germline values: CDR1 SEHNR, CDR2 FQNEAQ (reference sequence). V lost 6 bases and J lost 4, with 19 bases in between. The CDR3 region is CASSFRSSDPGNTIYF. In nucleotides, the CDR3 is TGTGCCAGCAGTTTTAGAAGTAGCGATCCGGGAAACACCATATATTTT.

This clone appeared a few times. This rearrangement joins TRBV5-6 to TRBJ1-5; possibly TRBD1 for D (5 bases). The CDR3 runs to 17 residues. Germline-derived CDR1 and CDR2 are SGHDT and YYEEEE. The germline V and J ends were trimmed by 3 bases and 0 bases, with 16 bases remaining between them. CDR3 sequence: CASSWGGTRYSNQPQHF. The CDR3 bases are TGTGCCAGCAGCTGGGGTGGGACGCGTTATAGCAATCAGCCCCAGCATTTT.